This T cell receptor (beta chain) was recorded in a study of T cells in Graves' hyperthyroidism and ophthalmopathy. This clonotype was observed a few times. There are 14 residues in the CDR3. Trimming removed 5 bases from V and 0 bases from J, with 8 bases in between. Germline lookup yields CDR1 LNHDA and CDR2 SQIVND (reference sequence). Template material for amplifying TCR beta CDR3 regions consisted of RNA transcripts. HTBI primers drove first-round RT-PCR of the TCR CDR3. TCRdb independently ran MiXCR on the multiplex PCR reads; one entry per CDR3 protein. The data show about 400,000 distinct CDR3 sequences, about 13% seen once.

The source is a woman aged 18-35 years with Graves' hyperthyroidism. This chain links TRBV19 with TRBJ2-1, with no clear D. Sequenced input: blood. CDR3 sequence reads: CASSRVSSYNEQFF. The CDR3 nucleotides are TGTGCCAGTAGTCGGGTGAGCTCCTACAATGAGCAGTTCTTC.